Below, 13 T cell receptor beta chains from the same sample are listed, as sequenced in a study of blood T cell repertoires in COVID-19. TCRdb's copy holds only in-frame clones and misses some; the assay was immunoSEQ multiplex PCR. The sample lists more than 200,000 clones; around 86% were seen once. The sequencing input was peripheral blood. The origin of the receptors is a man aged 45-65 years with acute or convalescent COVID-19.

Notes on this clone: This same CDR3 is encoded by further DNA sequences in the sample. CDR3 loop: CASSLGTANTEAFF. DNA for the CDR3: TGTGCCAGCTCACTGGGGACAGCGAACACTGAAGCTTTCTTT. V usage is TRBV18 and J usage is TRBJ1-1; 7 positions match TRBD1. Germline V CDR1 and CDR2: KGHSH, LQKENI. There are 14 residues in the CDR3. Losses at the gene ends were 4 bases for V and 1 base for J; bases not matched to a gene: 3.

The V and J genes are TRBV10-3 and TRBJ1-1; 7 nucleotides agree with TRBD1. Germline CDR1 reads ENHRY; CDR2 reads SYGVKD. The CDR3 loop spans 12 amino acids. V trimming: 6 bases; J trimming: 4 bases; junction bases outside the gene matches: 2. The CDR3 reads CAIRGQFTEAFF. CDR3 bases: TGTGCCATCAGGGGACAGTTCACTGAAGCTTTCTTT.

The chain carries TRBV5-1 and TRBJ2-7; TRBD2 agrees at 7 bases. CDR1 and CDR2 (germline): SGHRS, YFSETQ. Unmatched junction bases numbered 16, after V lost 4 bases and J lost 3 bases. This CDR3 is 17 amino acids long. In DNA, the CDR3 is TGCGCCAGCAGCCCCCGAAGCGTGGGAGGGGACCTCTACGAGCAGTACTTC. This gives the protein CASSPRSVGGDLYEQYF.

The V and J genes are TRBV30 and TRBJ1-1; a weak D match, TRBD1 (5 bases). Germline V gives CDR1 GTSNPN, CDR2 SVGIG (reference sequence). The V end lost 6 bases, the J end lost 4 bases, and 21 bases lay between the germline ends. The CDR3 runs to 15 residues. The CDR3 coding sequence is TGTGCCTGCCCTAATGGGGGGTGGGATGGCACTGAAGCTTTCTTT. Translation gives CACPNGGWDGTEAFF.

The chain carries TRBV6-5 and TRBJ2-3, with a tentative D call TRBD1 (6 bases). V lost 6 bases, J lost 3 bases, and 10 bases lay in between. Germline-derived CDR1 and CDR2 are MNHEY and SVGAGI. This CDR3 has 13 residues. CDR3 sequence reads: CASRPTGTDTQYF. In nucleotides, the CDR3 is TGTGCCAGCAGACCAACAGGGACAGATACGCAGTATTTT.

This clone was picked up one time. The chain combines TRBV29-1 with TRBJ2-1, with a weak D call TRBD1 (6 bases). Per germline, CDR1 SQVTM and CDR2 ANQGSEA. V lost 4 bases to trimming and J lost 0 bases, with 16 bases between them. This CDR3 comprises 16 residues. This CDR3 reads CSVALVQGSSYNEQFF. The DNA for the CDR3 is TGCAGCGTTGCCCTCGTACAGGGAAGCTCCTACAATGAGCAGTTCTTC.

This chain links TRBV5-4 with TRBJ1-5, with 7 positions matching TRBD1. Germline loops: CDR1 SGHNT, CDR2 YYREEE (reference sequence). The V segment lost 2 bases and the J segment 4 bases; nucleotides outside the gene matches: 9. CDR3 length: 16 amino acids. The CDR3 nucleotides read TGTGCCAGCAGCTTCACCGGGGACAGAGTAAATCAGCCCCAGCATTTT. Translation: CASSFTGDRVNQPQHF.

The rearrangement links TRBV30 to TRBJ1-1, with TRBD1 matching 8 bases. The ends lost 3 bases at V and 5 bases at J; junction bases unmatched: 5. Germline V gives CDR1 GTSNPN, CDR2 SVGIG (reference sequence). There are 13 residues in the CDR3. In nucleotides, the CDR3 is TGTGCCTGGAGGAGGACAGGGAATACTGAAGCTTTCTTT. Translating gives CAWRRTGNTEAFF.

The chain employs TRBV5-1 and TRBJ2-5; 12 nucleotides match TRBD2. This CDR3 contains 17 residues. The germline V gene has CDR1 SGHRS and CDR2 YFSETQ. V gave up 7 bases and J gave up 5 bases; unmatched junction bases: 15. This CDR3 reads CASGEAPLTSGGETQYF. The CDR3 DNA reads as TGCGCCAGCGGGGAGGCCCCTCTGACTAGCGGGGGTGAGACCCAGTACTTC. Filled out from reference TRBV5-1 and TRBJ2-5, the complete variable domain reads KAGVTQTPRYLIKTRGQQVTLSCSPISGHRSVSWYQQTPGQGLQFLFEYFSETQRNKGNFPGRFSGRQFSNSRSEMNVSTLELGDSALYLCASGEAPLTSGGETQYFGPGTRLLVL.

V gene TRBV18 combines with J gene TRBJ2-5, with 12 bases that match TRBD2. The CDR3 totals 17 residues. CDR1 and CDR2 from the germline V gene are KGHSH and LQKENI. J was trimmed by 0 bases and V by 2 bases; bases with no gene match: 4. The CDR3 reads CASSPSPSGGDQETQYF. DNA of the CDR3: TGTGCCAGCTCACCAAGTCCTAGCGGGGGGGACCAAGAGACCCAGTACTTC.

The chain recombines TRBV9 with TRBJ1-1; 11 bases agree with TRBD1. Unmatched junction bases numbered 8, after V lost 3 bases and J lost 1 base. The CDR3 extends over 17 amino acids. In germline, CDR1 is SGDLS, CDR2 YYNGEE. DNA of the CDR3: TGTGCCAGCAGCGCCTCGGACAGGGGGCGAAAGAACACTGAAGCTTTCTTT. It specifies CASSASDRGRKNTEAFF.

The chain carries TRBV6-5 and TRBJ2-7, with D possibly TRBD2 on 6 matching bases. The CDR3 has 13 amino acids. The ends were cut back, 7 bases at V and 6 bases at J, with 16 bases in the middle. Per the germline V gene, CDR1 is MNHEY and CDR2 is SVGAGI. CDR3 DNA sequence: TGTGCCAGCATTGGGACTTCTCAGGGCGAGCAGTACTTC. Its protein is CASIGTSQGEQYF.

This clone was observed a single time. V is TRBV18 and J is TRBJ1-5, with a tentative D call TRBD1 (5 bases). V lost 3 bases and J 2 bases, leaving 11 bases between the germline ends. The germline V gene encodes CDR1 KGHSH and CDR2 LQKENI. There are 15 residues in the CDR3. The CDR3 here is CASSPSTEGNQPQHF. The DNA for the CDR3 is TGTGCCAGCTCACCGTCGACAGAGGGCAATCAGCCCCAGCATTTT.